Reported below is one T cell receptor (beta chain). Its antigen is unknown. These data come from a study of T cell responses to AZD1222 COVID-19 vaccine. Across the whole study: Pooled samples include second doses given at about 4 or 12 weeks. Notes on the study in general: Recipients of AZD1222 seropositive at baseline numbered only 5 to 7. Donors in the cohort were predominantly white British and more often female, and clonal diversity was possibly underestimated. Close to half of spike-specific TCRs reportedly recognize unmutated variant regions.

This table comes from immunoSEQ multiplex PCR, and its TCRdb copy is limited to in-frame clones, with some not included. The sample yields roughly 100,000 clones, roughly 84% seen once. The V end lost 0 bases, the J end lost 3 bases, and 9 bases lay between the germline ends. This CDR3 contains 15 residues. Germline CDR1 SGHRS, CDR2 YFSETQ. The specimen comprised peripheral blood, sampled on day 0 of AZD1222 vaccination. The TCR comes from an adult in good health. The chain combines TRBV5-1 with TRBJ1-4; D possibly corresponds to TRBD1 (5 bases). CDR3 region: CASSLALGPNEKLFF. CDR3 sequence (DNA): TGCGCCAGCAGCTTGGCCTTGGGGCCTAATGAAAAACTGTTTTTT.